Listed below are T cell receptor beta chains from one sample, sequenced in a study of control samples from healthy donors and cancer patients. Assay: immunoSEQ multiplex PCR; the TCRdb copy retains only in-frame clones and omits some. The table includes roughly 170,000 clones, over 85% detected once. The sequenced sample was blood. The receptor source for this set is a woman between 55 and 75 years old in good health. The CDR3 runs from the conserved cysteine through the conserved F or W. Fields, in order: clone size, J gene, V gene, D gene, CDR3 DNA, CDR3 protein. D genes are given only for firm matches. Expanded clones get a size class; other rows say once, few or many, or leave the size out.

>.|TRBJ1-6|TRBV10-3|TRBD1
TGTGCCATCAGTGGGACGACAGGGAGTAATTCACCCCTCCACTTT
CAISGTTGSNSPLHF
>.|TRBJ1-1|TRBV3-1/TRBV3-2|.
TGTGCCAGCAGCCAGATCCTGAACACTGAAGCTTTCTTT
CASSQILNTEAFF
>.|TRBJ2-2|TRBV5-1|TRBD2
TGCGCCAGCAGCTTGGCCCAGCGGGGGGGCGGTACCGGGGAGCTGTTTTTT
CASSLAQRGGGTGELFF
>.|TRBJ1-2|TRBV20-1|.
TGCAGTGCTACAGGGTTCGGTGGCTACACCTTC
CSATGFGGYTF
>once|TRBJ1-4|TRBV9|.
TGTGCCAGCAGCGTAGATGCAGGGAGTGAAAAACTGTTTTTT
CASSVDAGSEKLFF
>.|TRBJ2-3|TRBV5-1|TRBD2
TGCGCCAGCAGCTTGGTAACTAGCGGGGAGACAGATACGCAGTATTTT
CASSLVTSGETDTQYF
>.|TRBJ1-1|TRBV5-4|.
TGTGCCAGCAGACCGGCCGGGGTGGGCACTGAAGCTTTCTTT
CASRPAGVGTEAFF
>.|TRBJ1-6|TRBV27|.
TGTGCCAGCAGTTTATATCCGACGGGGAATTCACCCCTCCACTTT
CASSLYPTGNSPLHF
>.|TRBJ1-2|TRBV6-2/TRBV6-3|TRBD1
TGTGCCAGCAGTTATCCCCAGGGGGGAGACTATGGCTACACCTTC
CASSYPQGGDYGYTF
>.|TRBJ2-1|TRBV7-2|.
TGTGCCAGCAGCCAAGACAATGAGCAGTTCTTC
CASSQDNEQFF
>.|TRBJ1-4|TRBV6-1|TRBD1
TGTGCCAGCAATCCCCAGGGGGGAAATGAAAAACTGTTTTTT
CASNPQGGNEKLFF
>.|TRBJ1-1|TRBV25-1|.
TGTGCCAGCAGTGAACGGTCTGAAGCTTTCTTT
CASSERSEAFF
>.|TRBJ2-1|TRBV7-2|TRBD2
TGTGCCAGCAGCTTCCAGCGGGGAGAGCAGTTCTTC
CASSFQRGEQFF
>.|TRBJ2-5|TRBV12-3/TRBV12-4|.
TGTGCCAGCAGTTCCGGGGTTGAGACCCAGTACTTC
CASSSGVETQYF
>.|TRBJ2-7|TRBV28|.
TGTGCCAGCAGTTTAAGCCGCAGGGAACGTATCGAGCAGTACTTC
CASSLSRRERIEQYF
>.|TRBJ1-5|TRBV7-2|.
TGTGCCAGCAGCTTAGACCCAGGAGCAAATCAGCCCCAGCATTTT
CASSLDPGANQPQHF
>.|TRBJ1-1|TRBV6-2/TRBV6-3|.
TGTGCCAGCAGTTACGGCGGTACGAACACTGAAGCTTTCTTT
CASSYGGTNTEAFF
>.|TRBJ1-5|TRBV7-2|.
TGTGCCAGCAGCCGGGACAGCAATCAGCCCCAGCATTTT
CASSRDSNQPQHF
>.|TRBJ1-2|TRBV27|TRBD1
TGTGCCAGCACCGCCCGACAGGGAGGGACTAGCGGCTACACCTTC
CASTARQGGTSGYTF
>.|TRBJ1-3|TRBV5-4|TRBD1
TGTGCCAGCAGCACCGGGACAGCCTCTGGAAACACCATATATTTT
CASSTGTASGNTIYF
>once|TRBJ2-2|TRBV4-3|TRBD2
TGCGCCAGCAGCCACGCCGGGGGCGGGGGGGCCTCCACCGGGGAGCTGTTTTTT
CASSHAGGGGASTGELFF
>.|TRBJ2-2|TRBV3-1/TRBV3-2|TRBD1
TGTGCCAGCAGCACCCGGGACAGGGTGAGCGGGGAGCTGTTTTTT
CASSTRDRVSGELFF
>.|TRBJ2-3|TRBV19|TRBD2
TGTGCCAGTAGTCAGAAGGGACTAGCGGGGGGGAAGACAGATACGCAGTATTTT
CASSQKGLAGGKTDTQYF
>.|TRBJ1-2|TRBV30|.
TGTGCCTGGAGTCGGACGCTAGCTAACTATGGCTACACCTTC
CAWSRTLANYGYTF
>.|TRBJ1-1|TRBV5-1|.
TGCGCCAGCTCCAGGGTAGGAAACACTGAAGCTTTCTTT
CASSRVGNTEAFF
>.|TRBJ1-2|TRBV7-9|.
TGTGCCATCGGCCCCCTAAAGGGGACCGCCTATGGCTACACCTTC
CAIGPLKGTAYGYTF
>.|TRBJ1-3|TRBV18|.
TGTGCCAGCTCACTTGGGGTGACGGGAAACACCATATATTTT
CASSLGVTGNTIYF
>.|TRBJ1-4|TRBV27|.
TGTGCCACCCCCATTGAGGAAGCCTATGAAAAACTGTTTTTT
CATPIEEAYEKLFF
>.|TRBJ1-6|TRBV3-1/TRBV3-2|TRBD1
TGTGCCAGCAGCCCCCCGGACAGGGGCCTAAATAATTCACCCCTCCACTTT
CASSPPDRGLNNSPLHF
>few|TRBJ2-7|TRBV2|TRBD1
TGTGCCAGCAGTGGGGACAGGGGAAGCCACGAGCAGTACTTC
CASSGDRGSHEQYF
>.|TRBJ1-2|TRBV25-1|TRBD1
TGTGCCAGCAGTGAATCTACAGGGGGCTATGGCTACACCTTC
CASSESTGGYGYTF
>once|TRBJ2-1|TRBV5-5|.
TGTGCCAGCAGCTTGGCCAGGACCGCCCTGGGGGCAAACAATGAGCAGTTCTTC
CASSLARTALGANNEQFF
>.|TRBJ1-1|TRBV18|.
TGTGCCAGCTCACCAAGGTTATCGCAGAACACTGAAGCTTTCTTT
CASSPRLSQNTEAFF
>.|TRBJ1-5|TRBV3-1/TRBV3-2|TRBD1
TGTGCCAGCAGCCAAGGACAGGGGTTTTATCAGCCCCAGCATTTT
CASSQGQGFYQPQHF
>.|TRBJ2-1|TRBV9|.
TGTGCCAGCAGCCAAATCAATGAGCAGTTCTTC
CASSQINEQFF
>.|TRBJ2-3|TRBV6-5|TRBD1
TGTGCCAGCAGTTTACAGGGGATTGGAGATACGCAGTATTTT
CASSLQGIGDTQYF
>.|TRBJ1-2|TRBV6-4|.
TGTGCCAGCAGTGAGGACGGCTCTAACTATGGCTACACCTTC
CASSEDGSNYGYTF
>.|TRBJ1-3|TRBV6-2/TRBV6-3|.
TGTGCCAGCAGTTACAACCTTGGGGGAACGCGGAACACCATATATTTT
CASSYNLGGTRNTIYF
>.|TRBJ1-2|TRBV12-5|.
TGTGCTAGTGGTTTGGTACCTTGGGGGACCGGGGGCTACACCTTC
CASGLVPWGTGGYTF
>.|TRBJ2-7|TRBV6-2/TRBV6-3|.
TGTGCCAGCAGCAGGCCAACAGGGATCTACGAGCAGTACTTC
CASSRPTGIYEQYF
>.|TRBJ1-1|TRBV6-6|.
TGTGCCAGCAGTTCGGACTTAAGGGGCACTGAAGCTTTCTTT
CASSSDLRGTEAFF
>few|TRBJ1-4|TRBV7-2|TRBD1
TGTGCCAGCAGCTCGGACAGGGGAAATGAAAAACTGTTTTTT
CASSSDRGNEKLFF
>once|TRBJ1-3|TRBV7-3|.
TGTGCCAGCAGCTTAACATCAGGAAACACCATATATTTT
CASSLTSGNTIYF